What follows are 13 T cell receptor beta chains derived from one specimen sequenced in a study of cytomegalovirus exposure and HLA in healthy donors. Primers for the PCR totalled 60 Vbeta and 13 Jbeta. Assay used: immunoSEQ multiplex PCR; TCRdb lists only in-frame clones, some missing. Among approximately 160,000 clones listed, around 79% were seen once. Sample: PBMCs. Source of these receptors: a man aged 18 to 30 in good health and CMV-seronegative.

V usage is TRBV2 and J usage is TRBJ2-1; 14 positions agree with TRBD2. Germline CDR1 is SNHLY and CDR2 is FYNNEI. J lost 7 bases, V lost 6 bases, and 8 bases had no gene match. The CDR3 is 16 residues long. In DNA, the CDR3 is TGTGCCAGCAGCCCGGGGACTAGCGGGAGTTGGAATGAGCAGTTCTTC. Translating gives CASSPGTSGSWNEQFF.

This chain's CDR3 is CASSLDPDAAEAFF. The CDR3 bases are TGTGCCAGCAGCTTAGACCCGGATGCGGCGGAAGCTTTCTTT. V gene TRBV7-2 combines with J gene TRBJ1-1; D remains ambiguous. Trimming took off 1 base at V and 8 bases at J, with 14 bases between the two ends. In germline, CDR1 is SGHTA, CDR2 FQGNSA. This CDR3 is built from 14 residues. The variable domain in full, with the rest retrieved from reference TRBV7-2 and TRBJ1-1, is GAGVSQSPSNKVTEKGKDVELRCDPISGHTALYWYRQSLGQGLEFLIYFQGNSAPDKSGLPSDRFSAERTGGSVSTLTIQRTQQEDSAVYLCASSLDPDAAEAFFGQGTRLTVV.

The gene calls are TRBV7-9 and TRBJ2-1; 8 bases match TRBD2. The germline gives CDR1 SEHNR, CDR2 FQNEAQ (reference sequence). Unmatched junction bases numbered 13, after V lost 5 bases and J lost 7 bases. This CDR3 has 16 amino acids. The CDR3 loop is CASSGEGGGRWNEQFF. CDR3 nucleotide sequence: TGTGCCAGCAGCGGGGAAGGTGGCGGGAGGTGGAATGAGCAGTTCTTC.

The V call is TRBV19, the J call TRBJ2-6; 7 positions match TRBD1. The junction had 11 bases not matched to a gene; V was cut back by 5 bases and J by 4 bases. CDR3 length: 17 residues. Germline values: CDR1 LNHDA, CDR2 SQIVND (reference sequence). The DNA for the CDR3 is TGTGCCAGTAGTCCCTGGACAGGCCTTAAAGGGGCCAACGTCCTGACTTTC. Translating it yields CASSPWTGLKGANVLTF.

In its sample, this clone was seen a few times. The CDR3 DNA is TGCAGTGCTACTAGCGCAGATACGCAGTATTTT. Protein sequence: CSATSADTQYF. The V gene is TRBV20-1, the J gene TRBJ2-3, with D maybe TRBD2 (6 bases). This CDR3 spans 11 amino acids. Germline CDR1 DFQATT, CDR2 SNEGSKA (reference sequence). V lost 4 bases, J lost 4 bases, and 6 bases lay in between.

This chain's CDR3 is CASSLGRAGGAEQYF. The CDR3 coding sequence is TGTGCCAGCAGCTTAGGGAGGGCGGGAGGGGCCGAGCAGTACTTC. The J gene is TRBJ2-7, the V gene TRBV7-9; 9 bases fit TRBD2. There are 15 residues in the CDR3. Trimming took 1 base from V and 6 from J; bases not matched to a gene: 7. Germline V gene lookup returns CDR1 SEHNR and CDR2 FQNEAQ (reference sequence).

The V gene is TRBV6-1, the J gene TRBJ1-2, with unresolved D. This CDR3 has 13 residues. Trimming stripped 2 bases from V and 8 bases from J, with 12 bases between. The V gene's germline CDR1 is MNHNS and CDR2 SASEGT. The CDR3 DNA sequence: TGTGCCAGCAGTGAAAACGGGGTAGGCGGCTACACCTTC. Translating gives CASSENGVGGYTF.

This rearrangement joins TRBV6-6 to TRBJ2-5; D is undetermined. V lost 5 bases and J 5 bases, leaving 9 bases between the germline ends. The germline gives CDR1 MNHNY, CDR2 SVGAGI (reference sequence). The CDR3 runs to 12 residues. The CDR3 region has the DNA TGTGCCAGCAGTGTCGGGTGGGAGACCCAGTACTTC. It translates to CASSVGWETQYF.

This chain connects TRBV30 to TRBJ2-7; D not certain. Germline assignment: CDR1 GTSNPN and CDR2 SVGIG (reference sequence). The CDR3 contains 13 residues. Between the trimmed V and J ends, which lost 0 bases and 1 base, there was a span of 7 bases. The CDR3 loop is CAWSVVRSYEQYF. The CDR3 coding sequence is TGTGCCTGGAGTGTTGTGAGATCCTACGAGCAGTACTTC. Complete variable domain (other parts from reference TRBV30 and TRBJ2-7): SQTIHQWPATLVQPVGSPLSLECTVEGTSNPNLYWYRQAAGRGLQLLFYSVGIGQISSEVPQNLSASRPQDRQFILSSKKLLLSDSGFYLCAWSVVRSYEQYFGPGTRLTVT.

This clone was counted between two and nine times. This rearrangement joins TRBV27 to TRBJ2-5; D might be TRBD2 (6 bases). From germline, CDR1 is MNHEY and CDR2 SMNVEV (reference sequence). V was pared by 6 bases and J by 0 bases, with 20 bases between. CDR3 length: 17 amino acids. CDR3 sequence (DNA): TGTGCCAGCAGCAGACGGGCGAGCGGAGGGTACCAAGAGACCCAGTACTTC. Translation gives CASSRRASGGYQETQYF.

This chain joins TRBV7-2 and TRBJ2-7; TRBD2 matches 9 bases. Germline lookup yields CDR1 SGHTA and CDR2 FQGNSA. CDR3 length: 16 amino acids. The ends lost 5 bases at V and 5 bases at J; junction bases unmatched: 13. In nucleotides, the CDR3 is TGTGCCAGCAGCCGCATAGAGCGGGAGGTCCCCCACGAGCAGTACTTC. As protein: CASSRIEREVPHEQYF.

This clone has more than one count but fewer than ten. The chain has TRBV6-5 and TRBJ2-5; no definite D call. The germline CDR1 and CDR2 sequences are MNHEY and SVGAGI. V lost 5 bases and J lost 3, with 16 bases in between. The CDR3 consists of 15 residues. In nucleotides, the CDR3 is TGTGCCAGCAGTCCTAGGTCCGGCACCAAAGAGACCCAGTACTTC. Its protein is CASSPRSGTKETQYF.

Only a few counts were recorded for this clone. V gene TRBV13 combines with J gene TRBJ2-7, with 15 bases aligning to TRBD2. The CDR3 consists of 16 residues. V lost 4 bases to trimming and J lost 5 bases; unmatched junction nucleotides: 6. The germline V gene encodes CDR1 PRHDT and CDR2 FYEKMQ (reference sequence). The CDR3 region is CASSSRTSGRGDEQYF. CDR3 in DNA: TGTGCCAGCAGCTCCAGGACTAGCGGGAGGGGCGACGAGCAGTACTTC.